This paragraph covers one T cell receptor beta chain sequence. Its target is not known. Primers included in the PCR were 60 Vbeta and 13 Jbeta primers. The method was immunoSEQ multiplex PCR; TCRdb's version includes in-frame clones alone and lacks a portion of them. The profile covers 75,000 to 95,000 clones, with about 90% appearing a single time and around 2.3% taken by the ten largest. The study sampled nominally healthy donors, though unrecorded immune exposures were likely. Germline CDR1 reads MNHEY; CDR2 reads SMNVEV (reference sequence). The trim removed 5 bases at V and 6 bases at J, leaving 17 bases unmatched. The CDR3 has 17 amino acids. The record originates from a study of cytomegalovirus exposure and HLA in healthy donors. Study-wide results and limits: TCR beta chain V- and J-gene trimming was linked, in a later analysis, to a missense variant in DCLRE1C. Apparent HLA restriction characterized most CMV-associated TCR beta chains in a later analysis.

The chain has TRBV27 and TRBJ2-3; 7 positions match TRBD1. The receptor's source is a young man in good health and CMV-seronegative. The sample comprised PBMCs. The DNA of the CDR3 is TGTGCCAGCAGTCCCATCCCGACAGGGACCACACAGGATACGCAGTATTTT. Translation gives CASSPIPTGTTQDTQYF.